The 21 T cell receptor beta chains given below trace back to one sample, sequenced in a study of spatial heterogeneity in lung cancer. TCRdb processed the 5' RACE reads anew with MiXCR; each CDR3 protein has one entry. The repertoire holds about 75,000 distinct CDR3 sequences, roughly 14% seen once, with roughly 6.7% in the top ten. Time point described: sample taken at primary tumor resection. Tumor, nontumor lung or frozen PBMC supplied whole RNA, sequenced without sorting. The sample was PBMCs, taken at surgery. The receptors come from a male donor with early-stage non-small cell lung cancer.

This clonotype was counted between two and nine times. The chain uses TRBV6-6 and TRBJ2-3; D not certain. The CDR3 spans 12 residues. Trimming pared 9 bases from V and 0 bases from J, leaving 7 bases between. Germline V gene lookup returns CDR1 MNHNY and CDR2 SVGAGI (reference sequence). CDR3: CASRGSTDTQYF. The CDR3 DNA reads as TGTGCCAGTAGAGGAAGCACAGATACGCAGTATTTT.

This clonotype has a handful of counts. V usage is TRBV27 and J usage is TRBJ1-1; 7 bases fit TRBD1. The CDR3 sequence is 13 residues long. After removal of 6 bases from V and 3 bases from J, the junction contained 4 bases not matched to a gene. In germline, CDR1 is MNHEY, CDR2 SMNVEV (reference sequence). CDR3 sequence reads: CASSEQGYTEAFF. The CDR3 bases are TGTGCCAGCAGCGAACAGGGGTACACTGAAGCTTTCTTT.

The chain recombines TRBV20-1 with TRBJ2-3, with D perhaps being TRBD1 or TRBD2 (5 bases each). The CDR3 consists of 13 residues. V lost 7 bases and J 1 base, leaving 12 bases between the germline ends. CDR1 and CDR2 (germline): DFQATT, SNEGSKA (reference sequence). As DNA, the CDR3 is TGCAGTGGGGGGAGTGAAGGCACAGATACGCAGTATTTT. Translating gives CSGGSEGTDTQYF.

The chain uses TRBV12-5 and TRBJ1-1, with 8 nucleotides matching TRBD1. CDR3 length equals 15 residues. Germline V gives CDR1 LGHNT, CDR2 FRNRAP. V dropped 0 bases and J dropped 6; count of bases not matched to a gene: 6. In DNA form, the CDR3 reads TGTGCTAGTGGTTTGGTACTTCAGGGGGCCGCTGAAGCTTTCTTT. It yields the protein CASGLVLQGAAEAFF.

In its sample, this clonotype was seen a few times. CDR3 region: CASSQGWRTSGTYEQYF. The DNA for the CDR3 is TGTGCCAGCAGCCAAGGCTGGAGGACTAGCGGAACCTACGAGCAGTACTTC. The chain couples TRBV3-1 to TRBJ2-7, with 10 positions matching TRBD2. Germline loops: CDR1 LGHDT, CDR2 YNNKEL (reference sequence). V lost 1 base and J lost 2; bases outside the gene matches: 8. The CDR3 length is 17 residues.

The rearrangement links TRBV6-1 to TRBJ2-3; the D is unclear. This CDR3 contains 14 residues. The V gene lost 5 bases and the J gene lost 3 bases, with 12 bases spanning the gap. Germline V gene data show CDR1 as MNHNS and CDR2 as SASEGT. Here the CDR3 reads CASSPTLGTDTQYF. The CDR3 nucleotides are TGTGCCAGCAGTCCGACACTCGGGACAGATACGCAGTATTTT.

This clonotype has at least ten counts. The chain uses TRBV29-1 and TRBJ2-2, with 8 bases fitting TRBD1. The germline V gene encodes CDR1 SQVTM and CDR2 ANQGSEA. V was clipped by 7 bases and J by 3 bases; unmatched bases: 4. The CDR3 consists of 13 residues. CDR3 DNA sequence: TGCAGCGCTGACAGGGGTCACACCGGGGAGCTGTTTTTT. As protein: CSADRGHTGELFF.

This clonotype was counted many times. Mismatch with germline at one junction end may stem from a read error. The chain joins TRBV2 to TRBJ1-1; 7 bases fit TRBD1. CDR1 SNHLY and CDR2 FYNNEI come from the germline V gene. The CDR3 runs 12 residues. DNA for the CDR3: TGTGCCAGCAGGGAAGACAGGGCTGAAGCTTTCTTT. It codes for CASREDRAEAFF.

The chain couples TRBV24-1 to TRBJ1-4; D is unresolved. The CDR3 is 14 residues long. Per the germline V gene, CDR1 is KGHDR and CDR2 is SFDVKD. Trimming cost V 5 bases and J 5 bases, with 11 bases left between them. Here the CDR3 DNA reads TGTGCCACCAGTGGCGGCGGATCGAATGAAAAACTGTTTTTT. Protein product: CATSGGGSNEKLFF.

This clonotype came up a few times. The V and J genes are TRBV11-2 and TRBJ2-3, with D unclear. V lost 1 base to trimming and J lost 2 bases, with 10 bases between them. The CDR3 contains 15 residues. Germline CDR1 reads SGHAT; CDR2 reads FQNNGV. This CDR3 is CASSLGGSHTDTQYF. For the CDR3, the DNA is TGTGCCAGCAGCTTAGGCGGCTCCCACACAGATACGCAGTATTTT.

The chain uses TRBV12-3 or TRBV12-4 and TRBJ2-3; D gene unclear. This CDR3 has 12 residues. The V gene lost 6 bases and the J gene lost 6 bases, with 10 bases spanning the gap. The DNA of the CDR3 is TGTGCCAGCAGGCAGGACGGGGATACGCAGTATTTT. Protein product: CASRQDGDTQYF.

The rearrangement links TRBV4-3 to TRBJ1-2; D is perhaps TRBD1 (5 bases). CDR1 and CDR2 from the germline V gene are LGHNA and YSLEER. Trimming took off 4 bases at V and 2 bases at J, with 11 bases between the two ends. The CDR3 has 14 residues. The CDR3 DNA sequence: TGCGCCAGCAGCCGGGGGACTGGAAACTATGGCTACACCTTC. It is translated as CASSRGTGNYGYTF.

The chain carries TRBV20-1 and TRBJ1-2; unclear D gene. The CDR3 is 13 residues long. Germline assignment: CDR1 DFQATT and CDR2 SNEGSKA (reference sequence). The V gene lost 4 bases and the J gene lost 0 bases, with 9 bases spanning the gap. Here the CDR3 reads CSAKRTANYGYTF. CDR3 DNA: TGCAGTGCTAAACGGACGGCTAACTATGGCTACACCTTC.

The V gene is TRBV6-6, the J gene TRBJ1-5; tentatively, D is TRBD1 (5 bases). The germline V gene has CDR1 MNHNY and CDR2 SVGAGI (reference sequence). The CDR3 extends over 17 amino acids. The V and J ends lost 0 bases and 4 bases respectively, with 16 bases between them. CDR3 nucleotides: TGTGCCAGCAGTTACTCCATTTCCGGGGGGACGAATCAGCCCCAGCATTTT. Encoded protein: CASSYSISGGTNQPQHF.

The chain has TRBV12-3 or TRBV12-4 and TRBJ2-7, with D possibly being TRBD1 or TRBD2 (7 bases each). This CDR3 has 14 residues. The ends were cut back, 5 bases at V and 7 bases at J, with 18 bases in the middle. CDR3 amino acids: CASSVDREGREQYF. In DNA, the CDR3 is TGTGCCAGCAGTGTCGACAGGGAGGGAAGGGAGCAGTACTTC.

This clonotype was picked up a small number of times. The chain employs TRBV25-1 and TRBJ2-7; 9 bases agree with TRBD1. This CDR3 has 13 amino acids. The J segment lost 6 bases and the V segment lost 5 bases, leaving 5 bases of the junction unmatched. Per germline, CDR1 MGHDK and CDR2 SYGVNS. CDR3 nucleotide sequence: TGTGCCAGCAGTAAGGGACAGGGAGGCGAGCAGTACTTC. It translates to CASSKGQGGEQYF.

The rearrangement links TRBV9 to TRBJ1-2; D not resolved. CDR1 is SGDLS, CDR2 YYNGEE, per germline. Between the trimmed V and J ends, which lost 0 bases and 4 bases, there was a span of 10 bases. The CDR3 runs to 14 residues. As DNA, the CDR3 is TGTGCCAGCAGCGTAGTTCAGACGGCCTATGGCTACACCTTC. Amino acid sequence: CASSVVQTAYGYTF.

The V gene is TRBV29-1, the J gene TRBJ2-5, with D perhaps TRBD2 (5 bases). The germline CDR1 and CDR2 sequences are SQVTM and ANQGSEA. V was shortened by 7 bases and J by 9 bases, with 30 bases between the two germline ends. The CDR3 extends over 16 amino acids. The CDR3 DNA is TGCAGCGGTGGGGAATTGCTTATCGGCTCCATCGGGGCCCAGTACTTC. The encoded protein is CSGGELLIGSIGAQYF.

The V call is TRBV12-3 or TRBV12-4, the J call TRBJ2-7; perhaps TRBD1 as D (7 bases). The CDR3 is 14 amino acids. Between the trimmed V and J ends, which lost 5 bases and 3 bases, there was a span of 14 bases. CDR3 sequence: CASSKGGQYYEQYF. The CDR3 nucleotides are TGTGCCAGCAGTAAGGGGGGACAGTACTACGAGCAGTACTTC.

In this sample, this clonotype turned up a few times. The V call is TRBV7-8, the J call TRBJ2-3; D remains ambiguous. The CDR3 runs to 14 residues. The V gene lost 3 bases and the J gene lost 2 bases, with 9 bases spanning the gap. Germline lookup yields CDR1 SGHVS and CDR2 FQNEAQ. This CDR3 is CASSFRQATDTQYF. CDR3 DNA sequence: TGTGCCAGCAGCTTTCGGCAGGCCACAGATACGCAGTATTTT.

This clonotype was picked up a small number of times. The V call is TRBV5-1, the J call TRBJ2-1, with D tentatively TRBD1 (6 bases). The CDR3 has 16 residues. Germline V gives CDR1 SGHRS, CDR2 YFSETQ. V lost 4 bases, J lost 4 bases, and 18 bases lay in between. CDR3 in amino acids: CASSPETGLDYNEQFF. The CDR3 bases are TGCGCCAGCAGCCCAGAGACAGGCCTAGATTACAATGAGCAGTTCTTC.